The clone carrying this T cell receptor beta chain has at least ten counts. TCRdb reanalysed the RT-PCR reads using MiXCR and keeps one entry per CDR3 protein. The sample has more than 550,000 distinct CDR3 sequences; approximately 15% are singletons. The germline V gene has CDR1 SGHVS and CDR2 FNYEAQ. CDR3 length: 15 amino acids. V lost 3 bases and J lost 3, with 15 bases in between. V and J are TRBV7-6 and TRBJ2-7; a weak D match, TRBD1 (5 bases). Sequencing was carried out using memory CD4+ T cells from blood. The clonotype comes from a female donor in good health, serving as a healthy control. The CDR3 coding sequence is TGTGCCAGCAGCTTTGGCCAGGGTAGGTTCTACGAGCAGTACTTC. Translation: CASSFGQGRFYEQYF.